This T cell receptor (beta chain) was found in a study of T cell changes during pregnancy in multiple sclerosis. The table came from immunoSEQ multiplex PCR; TCRdb's copy has only in-frame clones and leaves some out. Here the sample spans some 17,000 clones, 84% being singletons. Sequenced here: CD8+ T cells from peripheral blood mononuclear cells, sampled in the third trimester of pregnancy. This TCR came from a female donor in good health, enrolled as a control in a pregnancy study.

The CDR3, as DNA: TGTGCCAGCAGTCCGGACAGGGGGACTGAAGCTTTCTTT. Translating gives CASSPDRGTEAFF. The chain employs TRBV6-5 and TRBJ1-1; 10 bases are a match to TRBD1. This CDR3 region has 13 residues. Per the germline V gene, CDR1 is MNHEY and CDR2 is SVGAGI. V dropped 5 bases and J dropped 5; count of bases not matched to a gene: 2.